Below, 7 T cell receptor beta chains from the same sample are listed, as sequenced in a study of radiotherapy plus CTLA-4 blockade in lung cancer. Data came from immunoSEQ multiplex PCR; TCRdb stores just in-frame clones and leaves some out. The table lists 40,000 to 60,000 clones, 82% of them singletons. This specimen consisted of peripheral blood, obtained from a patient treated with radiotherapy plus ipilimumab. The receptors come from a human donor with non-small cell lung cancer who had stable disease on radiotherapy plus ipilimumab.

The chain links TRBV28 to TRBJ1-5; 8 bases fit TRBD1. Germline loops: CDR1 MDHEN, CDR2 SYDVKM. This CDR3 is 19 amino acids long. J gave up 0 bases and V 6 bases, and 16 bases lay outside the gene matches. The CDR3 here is CASRPLGQGTGYSNQPQHF. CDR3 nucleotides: TGTGCCAGCAGACCCCTTGGACAGGGTACGGGGTATAGCAATCAGCCCCAGCATTTT.

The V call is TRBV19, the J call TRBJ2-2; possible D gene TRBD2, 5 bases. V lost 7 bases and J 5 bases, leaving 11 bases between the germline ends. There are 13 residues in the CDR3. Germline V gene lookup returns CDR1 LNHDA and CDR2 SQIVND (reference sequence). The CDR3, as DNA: TGTGCCAGTACAGCGGCTAAAACCGGGGAGCTGTTTTTT. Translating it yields CASTAAKTGELFF.

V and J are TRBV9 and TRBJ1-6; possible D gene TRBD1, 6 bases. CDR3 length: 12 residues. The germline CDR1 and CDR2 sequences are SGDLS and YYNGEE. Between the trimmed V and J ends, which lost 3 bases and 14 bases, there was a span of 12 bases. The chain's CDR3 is CASSDSGEALHF. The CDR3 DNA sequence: TGTGCCAGCAGCGACTCAGGGGAAGCCCTCCACTTT.

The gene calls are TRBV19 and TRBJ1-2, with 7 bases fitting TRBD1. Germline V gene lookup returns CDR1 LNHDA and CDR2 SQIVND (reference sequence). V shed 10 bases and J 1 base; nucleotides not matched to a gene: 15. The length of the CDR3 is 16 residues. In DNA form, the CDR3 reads TGTGCCACCAGACCCCAGAAGGGACAGTATAACTATGGCTACACCTTC. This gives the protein CATRPQKGQYNYGYTF. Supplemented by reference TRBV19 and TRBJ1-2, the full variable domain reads DGGITQSPKYLFRKEGQNVTLSCEQNLNHDAMYWYRQDPGQGLRLIYYSQIVNDFQKGDIAEGYSVSREKKESFPLTVTSAQKNPTAFYLCATRPQKGQYNYGYTFGSGTRLTVV.

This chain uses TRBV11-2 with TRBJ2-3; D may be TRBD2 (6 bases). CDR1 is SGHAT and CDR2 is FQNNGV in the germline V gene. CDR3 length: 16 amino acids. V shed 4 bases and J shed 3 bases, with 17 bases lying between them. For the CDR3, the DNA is TGTGCCAGCAGCTCGCCTGACGGGAGAGGGACAGATACGCAGTATTTT. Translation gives CASSSPDGRGTDTQYF.

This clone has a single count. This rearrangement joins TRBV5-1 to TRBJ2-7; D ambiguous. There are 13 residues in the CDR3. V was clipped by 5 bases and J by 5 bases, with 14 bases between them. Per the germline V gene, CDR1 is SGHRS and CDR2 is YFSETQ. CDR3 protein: CASSPLLGHEQYF. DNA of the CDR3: TGCGCCAGCAGTCCTTTATTGGGCCACGAGCAGTACTTC.

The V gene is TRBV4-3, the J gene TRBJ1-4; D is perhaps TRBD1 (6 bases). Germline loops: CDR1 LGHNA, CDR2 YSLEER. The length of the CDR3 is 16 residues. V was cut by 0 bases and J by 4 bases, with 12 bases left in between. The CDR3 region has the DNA TGCGCCAGCAGCCAAGATGGGGAGGGACATAATGAAAAACTGTTTTTT. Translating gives CASSQDGEGHNEKLFF.